The 9 T cell receptor beta chains reported below all come from one sample, sequenced in a study of long-term antiretroviral therapy in people with HIV. It was version v3.0 of the immunoSEQ assay that was run at survey level. Profiling relied on immunoSEQ multiplex PCR, and the TCRdb table lists in-frame clones only, not all of them. The sample contains 15,000 to 20,000 clones, 90% to 95% of which appear only once. The material was unsorted PBMCs, obtained less than 13 years after starting antiretroviral therapy. Source of these receptors: a man aged 30 to 45 with HIV.

This chain uses TRBV19 with TRBJ2-5; perhaps D is TRBD1 or TRBD2 (5 bases each). TRBJ2-7 explains the end of the DNA better; the J call may be wrong. Germline CDR1 is LNHDA and CDR2 is SQIVND (reference sequence). The CDR3 is made up of 13 amino acids. This CDR3 reads CASAGTGWNEQYF. The CDR3 DNA sequence: TGTGCCAGTGCCGGGACCGGGTGGAACGAGCAGTACTTC.

The rearrangement links TRBV5-1 to TRBJ2-3; 7 bases are a match to TRBD1. The germline V gene has CDR1 SGHRS and CDR2 YFSETQ. J gave up 4 bases and V 0 bases, and 2 bases lay outside the gene matches. The length of the CDR3 is 14 residues. The CDR3 DNA is TGCGCCAGCAGCTTGGCGGGGACAGCAGATACGCAGTATTTT. It encodes CASSLAGTADTQYF. Full variable domain (outside the CDR3, taken from reference TRBV5-1 and TRBJ2-3): KAGVTQTPRYLIKTRGQQVTLSCSPISGHRSVSWYQQTPGQGLQFLFEYFSETQRNKGNFPGRFSGRQFSNSRSEMNVSTLELGDSALYLCASSLAGTADTQYFGPGTRLTVL.

The CDR3 DNA follows: TGCGCCAGCAGCCAACAGGGGCAACTATTGGGCTACACCTTC. The encoded protein is CASSQQGQLLGYTF. The V gene is TRBV5-1, the J gene TRBJ1-2; 7 bases are a match to TRBD1. Germline trimming cut 4 bases from V and 8 bases from J; bases unmatched to any gene: 11. CDR3 length: 14 residues. Germline CDR1 SGHRS, CDR2 YFSETQ.

The genes are TRBV5-6 and TRBJ2-5; D gene ambiguous. Trimming stripped 1 base from V and 2 bases from J, with 12 bases between. The CDR3 is made up of 15 amino acids. The V gene's germline CDR1 is SGHDT and CDR2 YYEEEE. Written as DNA, the CDR3 is TGTGCCAGCAGCTTGAAGACAACTTCTCAAGAGACCCAGTACTTC. Amino acid sequence: CASSLKTTSQETQYF.

The rearrangement uses TRBV5-1 and TRBJ1-4; TRBD1 is a possible D gene (5 bases). Per germline, CDR1 SGHRS and CDR2 YFSETQ. Between the trimmed V and J ends, which lost 0 bases and 0 bases, there was a span of 9 bases. This CDR3 is 16 amino acids long. The CDR3 coding sequence is TGCGCCAGCAGCTTGGCCGGGGGGTCAACTAATGAAAAACTGTTTTTT. Translation gives CASSLAGGSTNEKLFF.

The chain recombines TRBV6-5 with TRBJ1-2, with D tentatively TRBD1 (6 bases). CDR3 size: 13 residues. Germline lookup yields CDR1 MNHEY and CDR2 SVGAGI. The V end lost 8 bases, the J end lost 2 bases, and 12 bases lay between the germline ends. The CDR3 coding sequence is TGTGCCAGCGGGGGGGCCAACAACTATGGCTACACCTTC. Protein: CASGGANNYGYTF.

This rearrangement joins TRBV4-1 to TRBJ2-1; 7 bases line up with TRBD2. CDR1 and CDR2 from the germline V gene are MGHRA and YSYEKL. The CDR3 is 14 amino acids. With V trimmed by 3 bases and J by 3 bases, 2 bases remained unmatched. CDR3 residues: CASSHGGYYNEQFF. CDR3 in DNA: TGCGCCAGCAGCCACGGGGGGTACTACAATGAGCAGTTCTTC.

This chain uses TRBV6-5 with TRBJ1-2; no reliable D call. The ends were cut back, 0 bases at V and 0 bases at J, with 11 bases in the middle. Germline values: CDR1 MNHEY, CDR2 SVGAGI. The CDR3 sequence is 16 residues long. The CDR3 spells CASSYSPEGTNYGYTF. The CDR3 DNA is TGTGCCAGCAGTTACTCCCCTGAAGGGACTAACTATGGCTACACCTTC.

This sequence joins TRBV5-5 and TRBJ1-4; no reliable D call. The CDR3 has 14 amino acids. V lost 2 bases and J lost 0, with 5 bases in between. Germline CDR1 is SGHKS and CDR2 is YYEKEE (reference sequence). The CDR3 is CASSLRPTNEKLFF. The CDR3 nucleotides are TGTGCCAGCAGCTTACGGCCAACTAATGAAAAACTGTTTTTT.